This T cell receptor (beta chain) was recorded in a study of blood T cell repertoires in COVID-19. The overall study: Whether acute or convalescent, the COVID-19 samples came from the United States, Italy and Spain. PBMCs, B-cell-depleted T cells, or T cells were the source of the cDNA or gDNA that made up the material.

Source study methods: Cell counts per sample came from amplifying reference gene primers. The repertoire was sequenced with immunoSEQ multiplex PCR; TCRdb's copy has only in-frame clones and lacks some. The DNA was the basis for D and trimming; V, J and clone size are from that table. This sample has about 230,000 clones, with approximately 87% found just once. V was trimmed by 4 bases and J by 2 bases, leaving 9 bases between them. Germline V gene data show CDR1 as LGHNT and CDR2 as FRNRAP. The length of the CDR3 is 14 residues. This clonotype was obtained from an older woman with active or convalescent COVID-19. This sequence joins TRBV12-5 and TRBJ1-3; the D is unclear. Sequenced: peripheral blood. CDR3 coding DNA: TGTGCTAGTGGTTGGTGGGCTGCTGGAAACACCATATATTTT. This gives the protein CASGWWAAGNTIYF.